This entry lists 9 T cell receptor beta chains sequenced from one sample in a study of blood T cell repertoires in COVID-19 (dated by TCRdb to the early 2020s). Library preparation used the immunoSEQ multiplex PCR assay. In its TCRdb copy, this immuneACCESS table keeps in-frame sequences only and misses some clones. Where compared with another copy, unresolved V genes explain less than half of these, and the others have no known cause. For this sample there are about 170,000 clones; 70% to 90% appear just once. The biggest ten clones account for around 2.7% of the sample. Sequenced: peripheral blood. The source of these receptors is a woman aged 80 or over with COVID-19, enrolled during active disease.

The chain couples TRBV27 to TRBJ1-5; D is ambiguous. CDR3 length: 13 residues. Germline assignment: CDR1 MNHEY and CDR2 SMNVEV (reference sequence). The V end lost 6 bases, the J end lost 5 bases, and 11 bases lay between the germline ends. CDR3 sequence (DNA): TGTGCCAGCAGCCCCGGGAGCTATCAGCCCCAGCATTTT. It codes for CASSPGSYQPQHF.

The gene calls are TRBV4-2 and TRBJ2-7, with 7 positions matching TRBD1. V shed 1 base, J shed 0 bases, and the junction held 6 bases outside the gene matches. Germline-derived CDR1 and CDR2 are LGHNA and YNFKEQ. This CDR3 has 16 amino acids. CDR3 coding DNA: TGTGCCAGCAGCCAAGTTAAGACAGGGTACTCCTACGAGCAGTACTTC. Its translation: CASSQVKTGYSYEQYF.

J is TRBJ2-5 and V is TRBV7-9; no reliable D call. V lost 3 bases and J lost 1, with 9 bases in between. CDR3 size: 14 residues. Germline assignment: CDR1 SEHNR and CDR2 FQNEAQ (reference sequence). For the CDR3, the DNA is TGTGCCAGCAGCTTGCGGCAGACCCAAGAGACCCAGTACTTC. Encoded protein: CASSLRQTQETQYF.

The gene calls are TRBV15 and TRBJ2-1; D perhaps matches TRBD2 (5 bases). CDR1 is LNHNV, CDR2 YYDKDF, per germline (reference sequence). The CDR3 runs to 13 residues. V was clipped by 3 bases and J by 4 bases, with 7 bases between them. CDR3 in DNA: TGTGCCACCAGCAGTGAGCGGTACAATGAGCAGTTCTTC. This sequence encodes CATSSERYNEQFF.

J is TRBJ1-2 and V is TRBV7-3; 8 nucleotides agree with TRBD1. The CDR3 is 14 amino acids. Germline CDR1 SGHTA, CDR2 FQGTGA. Trimming cost V 2 bases and J 4 bases; bases outside gene matches: 3. CDR3 loop: CASSLGQGSYGYTF. CDR3 coding DNA: TGTGCCAGCAGCTTAGGACAGGGCAGCTATGGCTACACCTTC.

This chain uses TRBV7-2 with TRBJ2-1; D gene ambiguous. Germline V gene data show CDR1 as SGHTA and CDR2 as FQGNSA. With 2 bases removed from V and 0 bases from J, the gap between germline ends came to 11 bases. The CDR3 is made up of 16 amino acids. DNA of the CDR3: TGTGCCAGCAGCTTAAAGCTACCTAGCTCCTACAATGAGCAGTTCTTC. It specifies CASSLKLPSSYNEQFF.

The V and J genes are TRBV27 and TRBJ2-1; 12 bases align to TRBD1. Per germline, CDR1 MNHEY and CDR2 SMNVEV (reference sequence). J lost 1 base, V lost 0 bases, and 10 bases had no gene match. CDR3 length equals 20 residues. The CDR3 reads CASSLSRDRGRLGSYNEQFF. The CDR3 coding sequence is TGTGCCAGCAGTTTATCGAGGGACAGGGGGCGCCTTGGGTCCTACAATGAGCAGTTCTTC.

V is TRBV29-1 and J is TRBJ2-5, with D possibly matching TRBD1 (5 bases). This CDR3 has 13 residues. Germline V CDR1 and CDR2: SQVTM, ANQGSEA. V lost 5 bases and J lost 5, with 15 bases in between. The CDR3 here is CSVSRQGGETQYF. The CDR3 coding sequence is TGCAGCGTTTCCCGCCAGGGCGGCGAGACCCAGTACTTC.

This chain joins TRBV7-9 and TRBJ2-6; unclear D gene. V lost 9 bases and J 0 bases, leaving 9 bases between the germline ends. The germline gives CDR1 SEHNR, CDR2 FQNEAQ (reference sequence). This CDR3 has 14 amino acids. CDR3 region: CARSEDSGANVLTF. The CDR3 region has the DNA TGTGCCAGGTCAGAGGACTCTGGGGCCAACGTCCTGACTTTC.